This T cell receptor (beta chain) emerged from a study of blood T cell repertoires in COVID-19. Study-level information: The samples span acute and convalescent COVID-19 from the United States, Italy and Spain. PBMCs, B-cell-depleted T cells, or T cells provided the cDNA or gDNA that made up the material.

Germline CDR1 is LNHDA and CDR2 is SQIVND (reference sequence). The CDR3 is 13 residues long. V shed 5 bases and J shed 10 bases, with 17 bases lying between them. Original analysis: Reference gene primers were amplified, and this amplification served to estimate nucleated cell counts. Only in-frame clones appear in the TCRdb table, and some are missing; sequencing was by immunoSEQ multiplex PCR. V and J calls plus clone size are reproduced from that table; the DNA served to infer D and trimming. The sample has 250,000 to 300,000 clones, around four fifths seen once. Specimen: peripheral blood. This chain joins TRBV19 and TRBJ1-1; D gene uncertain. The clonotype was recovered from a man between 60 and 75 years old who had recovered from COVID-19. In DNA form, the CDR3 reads TGTGCCAGTAGTTCGATGGCTGGGGAGGCAGCTTTCTTT. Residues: CASSSMAGEAAFF.